This TCR beta chain was captured by sequencing in a study of Graves' ophthalmopathy and Graves' hyperthyroidism. Turning to the study itself: Prior to any treatment, peripheral blood was collected at the time of initial diagnosis.

This clonotype was recorded many times. Amplification of TCR beta CDR3 regions used RNA transcripts. Second-round multiplex PCR came after a first-round RT-PCR that employed HTBI primers. MiXCR, run by TCRdb on the multiplex PCR reads, gives a single entry per CDR3 protein. The data contain 150,000 or so distinct CDR3 sequences, under 45% of them seen just once; the ten biggest clones take up 7.5% to 10%. Trimming cost V 5 bases and J 6 bases; bases outside gene matches: 6. CDR1 and CDR2 from the germline V gene are SQVTM and ANQGSEA. The CDR3 is made up of 12 amino acids. Donors with ophthalmopathy: moderate-to-severe activity, CAS ≥3, NOSPECS ≥4, duration under 3 months.

This TCR derives from a man aged 30 to 39 with Graves' ophthalmopathy. The V and J genes are TRBV29-1 and TRBJ2-7; TRBD1 matches 8 bases. The sample taken for sequencing was peripheral blood. The CDR3 protein is CSVSPGQGEQYF. CDR3 coding DNA: TGCAGCGTTTCGCCCGGACAGGGCGAGCAGTACTTC.